These T cell receptor beta chains were read from a single sample in a study of read filtering for tumor transcriptome and immune sequencing. Each CDR3 protein gets one entry after TCRdb re-called the reads with MiXCR. The sample contains over 45,000 distinct CDR3 sequences, about 20% of which appear only once. Input material: a population of CD138-negative cells sorted from bone marrow. The receptors derive from a donor over 35 with multiple myeloma. The CDR3 runs from the conserved cysteine through the conserved F or W.

V gene	J gene	CDR3 protein
TRBV7-9	TRBJ2-2	CASSLGRSLTGELFF
TRBV6-4	TRBJ1-2	CASSGRRPANYGYTF
TRBV28	TRBJ1-1	CASSRPRTGTGTEAFF
TRBV20-1	TRBJ1-2	CSARDRDTANYGYTF
TRBV5-5	TRBJ1-2	CASSLAWDEGYTF
TRBV7-9	TRBJ2-7	CASSLGTSSYEQYF
TRBV6-1	TRBJ2-3	CASSPSGNTDTQYF
TRBV20-1	TRBJ2-2	CSARGASNTGELFF
TRBV20-1	TRBJ2-7	CSAEGQAYEQYF
TRBV20-1	TRBJ1-5	CSAIPPGGNSQPQHF
TRBV20-1	TRBJ2-2	CSARRHMGDLNTGELFF
TRBV5-1	TRBJ1-5	CASSLAPNQPQHF
TRBV20-1	TRBJ1-1	CSARTGGSTEAFF
TRBV30	TRBJ2-3	CAWSTGTSTDTQYF
TRBV6-2/TRBV6-3	TRBJ1-5	CASSRQDANQPQHF
TRBV6-6	TRBJ2-7	CASSSPGTGKAEQYF
TRBV6-5	TRBJ2-2	CASRPLSSSGGDTGELFF
TRBV20-1	TRBJ1-6	CSARPGRRDNSPLHF
TRBV5-1	TRBJ2-3	CASSGASSTDTQYF
TRBV7-9	TRBJ2-1	CASSLPGLAGEGYNEQFF
TRBV29-1	TRBJ2-7	CSVQGGQATYEQYF
TRBV7-6	TRBJ2-2	CASSLSDSPNTGELFF
TRBV5-1	TRBJ2-7	CASSLADPGLASYEQYF
TRBV6-5	TRBJ2-2	CASSRGGNTGELFF
TRBV6-5	TRBJ2-1	CATGLAGGINEQFF
TRBV28	TRBJ2-3	CASSTLGGAFPDTQYF
TRBV28	TRBJ2-7	CASSFQRQIASYEQYF
TRBV19	TRBJ1-1	CASSRGDSGNTEAFF
TRBV28	TRBJ1-5	CASSLRLSSNQPQHF
TRBV5-1	TRBJ2-5	CASSLGQRQETQYF
TRBV27	TRBJ1-6	CASRREGLYNSPLHF
TRBV11-2	TRBJ1-4	CASSPGQQKLFF
TRBV7-3	TRBJ2-1	CASSLVGELNNEQFF
TRBV20-1	TRBJ2-7	CSARPGTGSIEQYF
TRBV5-1	TRBJ2-3	CASSPRMTGVAGSTDTQYF
TRBV3-1	TRBJ2-2	CASSQSELRVEGGELFF
TRBV28	TRBJ1-5	CASSFPPGNQPQHF
TRBV29-1	TRBJ1-1	CSVGMGLGILF
TRBV7-3	TRBJ2-1	CAGSDPEQPYNGQFF
TRBV7-9	TRBJ1-3	CASSPGNTIYF
TRBV20-1	TRBJ2-5	CSATDLGLGETQYF
TRBV3-1	TRBJ2-1	CASSQDGGYNEQFF
TRBV5-1	TRBJ2-2	CASSLDRANTGELFF
TRBV20-1	TRBJ2-7	CSASLSAGGEQYF
TRBV28	TRBJ1-1	CASSLSGGGAFF
TRBV27	TRBJ1-1	CASSLSGRPIEAFF